These 31 T cell receptor beta chains came from one sample sequenced in a study of Tregs in tolerant kidney transplant recipients. Their target antigens are unknown. Some clones are missing from TCRdb's copy, which holds only in-frame ones; the method was immunoSEQ multiplex PCR. This table holds about 2,400 clones, roughly 42% found once. Sequenced: Tregs from blood cultured with allogeneic cells. These receptors came from a human donor in good health.

This clone was counted a few times. The V call is TRBV18, the J call TRBJ2-5, with D perhaps matching TRBD2 (6 bases). The CDR3 consists of 15 residues. The V end lost 3 bases, the J end lost 4 bases, and 15 bases lay between the germline ends. CDR1 and CDR2 (germline): KGHSH, LQKENI. The CDR3 sequence is CASSPPAGGSETQYF. The DNA for the CDR3 is TGTGCCAGCTCACCCCCCGCCGGAGGGTCAGAGACCCAGTACTTC.

This chain links TRBV7-6 with TRBJ1-2, with a weak D call TRBD1 (6 bases). Trimming left V 5 bases short and J 7 bases short, with 20 bases between. Germline CDR1 SGHVS, CDR2 FNYEAQ. The CDR3 length is 15 residues. The CDR3 spells CASSSWGQGMRGYTF. DNA for the CDR3: TGTGCCAGCAGCAGTTGGGGACAAGGGATGCGTGGCTACACCTTC. Together with reference TRBV7-6 and TRBJ1-2, the CDR3 gives the full variable domain: GAGVSQSPRYKVTKRGQDVALRCDPISGHVSLYWYRQALGQGPEFLTYFNYEAQQDKSGLPNDRFSAERPEGSISTLTIQRTEQRDSAMYRCASSSWGQGMRGYTFGSGTRLTVV.

V gene TRBV27 combines with J gene TRBJ1-5; D is perhaps TRBD1 (5 bases). The germline gives CDR1 MNHEY, CDR2 SMNVEV (reference sequence). With 6 bases removed from V and 1 base from J, the gap between germline ends came to 13 bases. There are 15 residues in the CDR3. The CDR3 protein is CASSLGPLSNQPQHF. CDR3 nucleotide sequence: TGTGCCAGCAGCCTGGGACCCCTGAGCAATCAGCCCCAGCATTTT.

The V gene is TRBV29-1, the J gene TRBJ1-1, with 8 bases aligning to TRBD1. Germline loops: CDR1 SQVTM, CDR2 ANQGSEA. The V and J ends lost 5 bases and 0 bases, in that order; junction bases with no gene match: 2. The CDR3 loop spans 13 amino acids. CDR3 sequence (DNA): TGCAGCGTTACGACAGGGGTGAACACTGAAGCTTTCTTT. Translated: CSVTTGVNTEAFF.

The rearrangement links TRBV4-1 to TRBJ1-4; 7 positions agree with TRBD1. The CDR3 consists of 17 residues. Germline lookup yields CDR1 MGHRA and CDR2 YSYEKL. V lost 1 base to trimming and J lost 4 bases; unmatched junction nucleotides: 9. The CDR3 nucleotides read TGCGCCAGCAGCCAAGCTAACGGACAGGTTAATAATGAAAAACTGTTTTTT. Encoded protein: CASSQANGQVNNEKLFF.

V and J are TRBV6-6 and TRBJ2-6; D call uncertain. The CDR3 is made up of 15 amino acids. The germline V gene encodes CDR1 MNHNY and CDR2 SVGAGI (reference sequence). V gave up 8 bases and J gave up 4 bases, with 15 bases separating them. CDR3 sequence reads: CASGDSFRGANVLTF. The CDR3 region has the DNA TGTGCCAGCGGAGACTCGTTTAGGGGGGCCAACGTCCTGACTTTC.

This clone was seen more than once but under ten times. The chain recombines TRBV5-1 with TRBJ1-1, with 8 bases matching TRBD1. This CDR3 is built from 16 residues. V dropped 1 base and J dropped 4; count of bases not matched to a gene: 9. The germline CDR1 and CDR2 sequences are SGHRS and YFSETQ. The chain's CDR3 is CASSLRDRSGSTEAFF. Written as DNA, the CDR3 is TGCGCCAGCAGCTTGCGGGACAGGTCAGGGAGCACTGAAGCTTTCTTT.

In its sample, this clone is large. The chain uses TRBV6-4 and TRBJ1-5, with a tentative D call TRBD1 (6 bases). V was clipped by 2 bases and J by 7 bases, with 12 bases between them. Germline CDR1 and CDR2: MRHNA and SNTAGT. The CDR3 is 14 residues long. The CDR3 loop is CASSDQPGVQPQHF. The CDR3 bases are TGTGCCAGCAGTGACCAGCCAGGGGTACAGCCCCAGCATTTT.

CDR3 amino acids: CASSEYRMNTEAFF. The CDR3 DNA reads as TGTGCCAGCAGTGAGTACAGGATGAACACTGAAGCTTTCTTT. The gene calls are TRBV6-1 and TRBJ1-1; D possibly corresponds to TRBD1 (5 bases). Germline lookup yields CDR1 MNHNS and CDR2 SASEGT. The CDR3 length is 14 residues. Between the trimmed V and J ends, which lost 3 bases and 0 bases, there was a span of 8 bases.

V gene TRBV19 combines with J gene TRBJ1-6, with 10 bases that match TRBD1. The CDR3 is 15 residues long. CDR1 is LNHDA and CDR2 is SQIVND in the germline V gene (reference sequence). The junction had 4 bases not matched to a gene; V was cut back by 5 bases and J by 6 bases. In DNA form, the CDR3 reads TGTGCCAGTAGTGGACGGACAGGGGGTAATTCACCCCTCCACTTT. Protein sequence: CASSGRTGGNSPLHF.

Here the CDR3 reads CAISESMGAQGAVLLTDTQYF. DNA of the CDR3: TGTGCCATCAGTGAGTCTATGGGGGCCCAGGGGGCCGTCTTACTCACAGATACGCAGTATTTT. This chain links TRBV10-3 with TRBJ2-3; 8 bases line up with TRBD1. Trimming took 0 bases from V and 2 from J; bases not matched to a gene: 19. CDR1 ENHRY and CDR2 SYGVKD come from the germline V gene. The CDR3 consists of 21 residues.

The J gene is TRBJ2-3, the V gene TRBV10-1; 10 bases line up with TRBD2. Trimming at V came to 10 bases and at J to 0 bases, leaving 4 bases not matched to a gene. Germline CDR1 WNHNN, CDR2 SYGVQD (reference sequence). The CDR3 is 14 amino acids. CDR3 sequence (DNA): TGCGCCACCTCGACTAGCGGGAGCACAGATACGCAGTATTTT. Translating it yields CATSTSGSTDTQYF.

There are a few counts of this clone. The genes are TRBV10-1 and TRBJ1-5; D remains ambiguous. The CDR3 consists of 14 residues. Trimming shortened V by 6 bases and J by 10 bases, and 19 bases separated the two germline ends. In germline, CDR1 is WNHNN, CDR2 SYGVQD (reference sequence). The CDR3 DNA follows: TGCGCCAGCAGAGACACGAGATCTAAGGGCCCCCAGCATTTT. This codes for CASRDTRSKGPQHF.

This clone was recorded a few times. The rearrangement joins TRBV2 to TRBJ2-7; TRBD2 is a possible D gene (6 bases). The V end lost 8 bases, the J end lost 2 bases, and 19 bases lay between the germline ends. The CDR3 length is 15 residues. Germline-derived CDR1 and CDR2 are SNHLY and FYNNEI. The CDR3 nucleotides are TGTGCCAGCCGTAAGGACTACCGACCAACCTACGAGCAGTACTTC. Protein product: CASRKDYRPTYEQYF.

The chain carries TRBV9 and TRBJ1-4; the D is unclear. Germline loops: CDR1 SGDLS, CDR2 YYNGEE. The CDR3 has 13 residues. V lost 4 bases and J 6 bases, leaving 10 bases between the germline ends. The CDR3: CASSQLFDEKLFF. CDR3 in DNA: TGTGCCAGCAGCCAATTGTTCGATGAAAAACTGTTTTTT.

In this sample, this clone turned up once. The rearrangement uses TRBV5-1 and TRBJ2-3; 10 bases match TRBD2. Germline V gene sequence: CDR1 SGHRS, CDR2 YFSETQ. This CDR3 has 15 amino acids. The V segment lost 3 bases and the J segment 0 bases; nucleotides outside the gene matches: 1. CDR3 protein: CASSWTSGSTDTQYF. CDR3 nucleotide sequence: TGCGCCAGCAGCTGGACTAGCGGAAGCACAGATACGCAGTATTTT.

V usage is TRBV29-1 and J usage is TRBJ1-2; D is unresolved. CDR3 length: 11 residues. CDR1 and CDR2 from the germline V gene are SQVTM and ANQGSEA. V lost 5 bases and J 8 bases, leaving 12 bases between the germline ends. The CDR3 reads CSVLDGRGYTF. The CDR3, as DNA: TGCAGCGTTCTGGACGGAAGAGGCTACACCTTC.

The chain links TRBV5-4 to TRBJ2-1; the D gene is possibly TRBD2 (6 bases). Trimming removed 4 bases at V and 4 bases at J, with 15 bases between. The germline V gene encodes CDR1 SGHNT and CDR2 YYREEE (reference sequence). The CDR3 sequence is 15 residues long. CDR3 sequence reads: CASSPPAGLYNEQFF. DNA of the CDR3: TGTGCCAGCAGCCCCCCAGCGGGCCTTTACAATGAGCAGTTCTTC.

CDR3 loop: CASSLVPSGRRVYEQFF. In DNA form, the CDR3 reads TGTGCCAGCAGCTTAGTGCCTAGCGGGAGACGAGTTTATGAGCAGTTCTTC. This sequence joins TRBV13 and TRBJ2-1; 10 bases fit TRBD2. Germline V gene sequence: CDR1 PRHDT, CDR2 FYEKMQ (reference sequence). V lost 1 base, J lost 8 bases, and 11 bases stayed unmatched. CDR3 length: 17 amino acids. The full variable domain, with the rest looked up from reference TRBV13 and TRBJ2-1, is AAGVIQSPRHLIKEKRETATLKCYPIPRHDTVYWYQQGPGQDPQFLISFYEKMQSDKGSIPDRFSAQQFSDYHSELNMSSLELGDSALYFCASSLVPSGRRVYEQFFGPGTRLTVL.

By its share, this clone is medium-sized. This chain joins TRBV7-8 and TRBJ1-1; D is perhaps TRBD1 (5 bases). This CDR3 has 18 amino acids. The V gene lost 5 bases and the J gene lost 0 bases, with 22 bases spanning the gap. Germline CDR1 is SGHVS and CDR2 is FQNEAQ. CDR3 residues: CASSPSPRLWGMNTEAFF. The CDR3 DNA sequence: TGTGCCAGCAGCCCTTCCCCCCGCCTTTGGGGGATGAACACTGAAGCTTTCTTT.

This clone was seen a few times. This chain uses TRBV5-1 with TRBJ1-1; D may be TRBD1 (5 bases). This CDR3 contains 16 residues. CDR1 and CDR2 (germline): SGHRS, YFSETQ. Deletions cut 6 bases from V and 0 bases from J, with 18 bases between. CDR3 bases: TGCGCCAGCAAAGCGGGGCAGGGAAGGATGAACACTGAAGCTTTCTTT. Translated: CASKAGQGRMNTEAFF.

This clone counts as medium-sized. The chain employs TRBV18 and TRBJ2-7; 10 bases map to TRBD1. Trimming removed 5 bases from V and 2 bases from J; junction bases left unmatched: 9. The CDR3 extends over 16 amino acids. Germline CDR1 and CDR2: KGHSH and LQKENI. The CDR3 DNA reads TGTGCCAGCTCATTTTCTACCGGGACAGGGGCCTACGAGCAGTACTTC. The encoded protein is CASSFSTGTGAYEQYF.

By proportion, this clone is large. The chain joins TRBV2 to TRBJ1-5; D gene uncertain. Germline V CDR1 and CDR2: SNHLY, FYNNEI. This CDR3 contains 15 residues. With 6 bases removed from V and 2 bases from J, the gap between germline ends came to 14 bases. The CDR3 spells CASSDSGGGNQPQHF. CDR3 bases: TGTGCCAGCAGCGACTCGGGTGGGGGCAATCAGCCCCAGCATTTT.

The rearrangement links TRBV18 to TRBJ2-5, with unresolved D. This CDR3 comprises 13 residues. Per germline, CDR1 KGHSH and CDR2 LQKENI. The V end was cut by 2 bases, the J end by 3 bases, with 7 bases between. CDR3 in amino acids: CASSPWNKETQYF. CDR3 in DNA: TGTGCCAGCTCACCATGGAACAAAGAGACCCAGTACTTC.

In its sample, this clone was seen a few times. The CDR3 DNA follows: TGTGCCAGCAGTTCCGTAGGGAGGCACGAGCAGTACTTC. Protein: CASSSVGRHEQYF. The chain recombines TRBV6-6 with TRBJ2-7; D is perhaps TRBD2 (6 bases). Germline V gene lookup returns CDR1 MNHNY and CDR2 SVGAGI (reference sequence). The CDR3 totals 13 residues. V shed 4 bases and J shed 5 bases, with 12 bases lying between them.

This clone was found a few times. The chain recombines TRBV6-5 with TRBJ2-4, with D possibly matching TRBD1 (5 bases). The CDR3 length is 12 residues. The ends were cut back, 7 bases at V and 7 bases at J, with 11 bases in the middle. In germline, CDR1 is MNHEY, CDR2 SVGAGI. The CDR3, as DNA: TGTGCCAGCACAGGGCCCGGGAACATTCAGTACTTC. As protein: CASTGPGNIQYF.

Relative to its sample, this clone is medium-sized (0.01 to 0.1%). The chain joins TRBV18 to TRBJ2-7; D might be TRBD2 (7 bases). The CDR3 extends over 14 amino acids. V dropped 3 bases and J dropped 7 bases, with 16 bases sitting between them. Germline-derived CDR1 and CDR2 are KGHSH and LQKENI. The CDR3 DNA follows: TGTGCCAGCTCACCGACCGGGGGGCGCCGGGAGCAGTACTTC. Its translation is CASSPTGGRREQYF. Together with reference TRBV18 and TRBJ2-7, the CDR3 gives the full variable domain: NAGVMQNPRHLVRRRGQEARLRCSPMKGHSHVYWYRQLPEEGLKFMVYLQKENIIDESGMPKERFSAEFPKEGPSILRIQQVVRGDSAAYFCASSPTGGRREQYFGPGTRLTVT.

The rearrangement joins TRBV6-6 to TRBJ1-2; tentatively, D is TRBD1 (6 bases). Germline V gives CDR1 MNHNY, CDR2 SVGAGI (reference sequence). There are 15 residues in the CDR3. Deletions cut 2 bases from V and 8 bases from J, with 18 bases between. CDR3 loop: CASSYTRQAPWGYTF. Written as DNA, the CDR3 is TGTGCCAGCAGTTACACTAGACAGGCCCCCTGGGGCTACACCTTC.

The gene calls are TRBV6-6 and TRBJ2-5, with 7 bases matching TRBD2. V was clipped by 4 bases and J by 1 base; unmatched bases: 3. Germline V gene sequence: CDR1 MNHNY, CDR2 SVGAGI (reference sequence). The CDR3 length is 14 residues. CDR3 DNA: TGTGCCAGCAGTTCCTGGGGGGGCCAAGAGACCCAGTACTTC. The encoded protein is CASSSWGGQETQYF.

CDR3 coding DNA: TGTGCCAGCAGCTTACGGCTAGCGGGAGCCCCGGGTCGAGAGACCCAGTACTTC. Translating it yields CASSLRLAGAPGRETQYF. The chain is built from TRBV11-2 and TRBJ2-5; 10 bases match TRBD2. The CDR3 loop spans 18 amino acids. The ends lost 2 bases at V and 4 bases at J; junction bases unmatched: 13. Germline-derived CDR1 and CDR2 are SGHAT and FQNNGV.

The chain couples TRBV29-1 to TRBJ1-1; D ambiguous. V was trimmed by 4 bases and J by 1 base, leaving 7 bases between them. CDR1 and CDR2 (germline): SQVTM, ANQGSEA. The CDR3 runs to 12 residues. CDR3 in amino acids: CSVAPKNTEAFF. The CDR3 bases are TGCAGCGTTGCACCAAAGAACACTGAAGCTTTCTTT.